These 24 T cell receptor beta chains were all obtained from the same sample, sequenced in a study of cytomegalovirus exposure and HLA in healthy donors. A multiplex PCR was run with 60 Vbeta primers and 13 Jbeta primers. Here immunoSEQ multiplex PCR was the method, and the copy in TCRdb shows in-frame clones only, minus some. This sample carries tens of thousands of clones, less than 75% of them seen once, and the ten largest clones take roughly 22%. Sequenced: PBMCs. The receptor source for this set is a woman between 45 and 60 years old in good health and CMV-seropositive.

The J gene is TRBJ2-3, the V gene TRBV6-5, with 8 bases aligning to TRBD2. The CDR3 has 15 residues. V trimming: 6 bases; J trimming: 4 bases; junction bases outside the gene matches: 9. Germline V lookup: CDR1 MNHEY, CDR2 SVGAGI. As DNA, the CDR3 is TGTGCCAGCAGCCTTAGCGGGGCGGGTTCAGATACGCAGTATTTT. Protein: CASSLSGAGSDTQYF.

J is TRBJ2-3 and V is TRBV19; 13 nucleotides agree with TRBD2. Per germline, CDR1 LNHDA and CDR2 SQIVND (reference sequence). V trimming: 9 bases; J trimming: 3 bases; junction bases outside the gene matches: 3. The CDR3 is made up of 14 amino acids. The CDR3 is CASTTSGRTDTQYF. The DNA for the CDR3 is TGTGCCAGCACGACTAGCGGGAGGACAGATACGCAGTATTTT.

The genes are TRBV28 and TRBJ1-5; TRBD1 agrees at 11 bases. CDR1 MDHEN and CDR2 SYDVKM come from the germline V gene. The CDR3 is made up of 16 amino acids. Trimming removed 9 bases from V and 1 base from J; junction bases left unmatched: 8. The CDR3 region is CASWDRGGMSNQPQHF. CDR3 nucleotide sequence: TGTGCCAGTTGGGACAGGGGGGGGATGAGCAATCAGCCCCAGCATTTT.

The V and J genes are TRBV30 and TRBJ2-2; D might be TRBD1 (6 bases). The germline gives CDR1 GTSNPN, CDR2 SVGIG (reference sequence). Deletions cut 6 bases from V and 6 bases from J, with 11 bases between. This CDR3 has 12 amino acids. CDR3 sequence reads: CACEQGAGELFF. CDR3 in DNA: TGTGCCTGTGAACAGGGAGCCGGGGAGCTGTTTTTT.

The chain carries TRBV6-1 and TRBJ2-5, with 7 bases aligning to TRBD1. This CDR3 has 14 residues. V shed 6 bases, J shed 4 bases, and the junction held 8 bases outside the gene matches. The germline V gene has CDR1 MNHNS and CDR2 SASEGT. The CDR3: CASRVDGTVETQYF. In DNA form, the CDR3 reads TGTGCCAGCAGGGTTGACGGGACAGTAGAGACCCAGTACTTC.

The CDR3 reads CASSQDGGYEQFF. The DNA for the CDR3 is TGTGCCAGCAGCCAAGATGGGGGGTATGAGCAGTTCTTC. The chain couples TRBV4-2 to TRBJ2-1; tentatively, D is TRBD2 (6 bases). This CDR3 spans 13 amino acids. The V end lost 0 bases, the J end lost 8 bases, and 8 bases lay between the germline ends. In germline, CDR1 is LGHNA, CDR2 YNFKEQ.

This chain links TRBV6-5 with TRBJ1-2; 7 bases line up with TRBD1. V dropped 6 bases and J dropped 7; count of bases not matched to a gene: 5. The CDR3 consists of 12 residues. CDR1 is MNHEY and CDR2 is SVGAGI in the germline V gene. The CDR3: CASRRDRAGYTF. CDR3 coding DNA: TGTGCCAGCAGGCGAGACAGGGCTGGCTACACCTTC.

This chain connects TRBV19 to TRBJ2-1; TRBD2 agrees at 12 bases. Trimming at V came to 5 bases and at J to 8 bases, leaving 13 bases not matched to a gene. This CDR3 is built from 17 residues. CDR1 is LNHDA and CDR2 is SQIVND in the germline V gene (reference sequence). DNA for the CDR3: TGTGCCAGTAGTCGCGGGACGACTAGCGGGAGCGCTTATGAGCAGTTCTTC. Its protein product is CASSRGTTSGSAYEQFF.

V and J are TRBV7-2 and TRBJ2-1; 10 bases agree with TRBD2. V gave up 5 bases and J gave up 6 bases; unmatched junction bases: 4. CDR1 SGHTA and CDR2 FQGNSA come from the germline V gene. The CDR3 totals 14 residues. The CDR3 DNA follows: TGTGCCAGCAGCCTCGGACTAGCGGTCAATGAGCAGTTCTTC. It specifies CASSLGLAVNEQFF.

In this sample, this clone turned up a few times. The J gene is TRBJ1-5, the V gene TRBV4-2, with 9 bases that match TRBD1. The CDR3 has 16 amino acids. Germline V gene sequence: CDR1 LGHNA, CDR2 YNFKEQ. V shed 4 bases, J shed 5 bases, and the junction held 9 bases outside the gene matches. CDR3 protein: CASSPSAGTGHQPQHF. DNA for the CDR3: TGTGCCAGCAGCCCATCTGCCGGGACAGGGCATCAGCCCCAGCATTTT.

This clone showed up just once. This chain joins TRBV18 and TRBJ2-7, with a possible D match to TRBD2 (5 bases). Germline CDR1 is KGHSH and CDR2 is LQKENI. The CDR3 loop spans 15 amino acids. With 6 bases removed from V and 4 bases from J, the gap between germline ends came to 19 bases. The CDR3 here is CASSPGAGARYEQYF. CDR3 coding DNA: TGTGCCAGCTCCCCAGGTGCGGGCGCCCGTTACGAGCAGTACTTC.

This sequence joins TRBV7-8 and TRBJ1-5; D perhaps matches TRBD1 (5 bases). This CDR3 comprises 14 residues. Trimming pared 5 bases from V and 9 bases from J, leaving 17 bases between. Per germline, CDR1 SGHVS and CDR2 FQNEAQ. The CDR3 is CASSPSRDPSPQHF. The CDR3 nucleotides read TGTGCCAGCAGCCCTTCGCGGGACCCATCGCCCCAGCATTTT.

This chain uses TRBV7-9 with TRBJ1-2; D possibly corresponds to TRBD1 (5 bases). Germline V lookup: CDR1 SEHNR, CDR2 FQNEAQ (reference sequence). CDR3 length: 13 amino acids. V lost 5 bases to trimming and J lost 4 bases, with 11 bases between them. The CDR3 sequence: CASSQGGFYGYTF. The CDR3 nucleotides are TGTGCCAGCAGCCAGGGTGGGTTCTATGGCTACACCTTC.

The rearrangement uses TRBV27 and TRBJ2-5, with D maybe TRBD2 (6 bases). Germline V gene lookup returns CDR1 MNHEY and CDR2 SMNVEV (reference sequence). Trimming pared 6 bases from V and 5 bases from J, leaving 22 bases between. The CDR3 loop spans 16 amino acids. The CDR3 reads CASSLSFGGAGETQYF. In DNA, the CDR3 is TGTGCCAGCAGCCTCTCTTTCGGCGGGGCGGGGGAGACCCAGTACTTC.

This chain joins TRBV15 and TRBJ1-2, with D hard to call. V shed 1 base and J shed 9 bases, with 12 bases lying between them. From germline, CDR1 is LNHNV and CDR2 YYDKDF (reference sequence). The length of the CDR3 is 13 residues. CDR3 bases: TGTGCCACCAGCAGAGGGGAGGGTTGGAGCTACACCTTC. Protein sequence: CATSRGEGWSYTF.

The rearrangement links TRBV6-1 to TRBJ1-2, with D unclear. Germline V CDR1 and CDR2: MNHNS, SASEGT. The V end was cut by 1 base, the J end by 4 bases, with 7 bases between. This CDR3 has 13 residues. The CDR3: CASSEETPYGYTF. The CDR3 DNA follows: TGTGCCAGCAGTGAAGAAACACCCTATGGCTACACCTTC.

The CDR3 here is CASSLGQAETQYF. CDR3 bases: TGTGCCAGCAGCTTGGGACAGGCGGAGACCCAGTACTTC. The chain couples TRBV7-8 to TRBJ2-5, with 8 positions matching TRBD1. The germline CDR1 and CDR2 sequences are SGHVS and FQNEAQ. The V and J ends lost 3 bases and 5 bases, in that order; junction bases with no gene match: 2. CDR3 length: 13 amino acids.

V is TRBV6-5 and J is TRBJ1-1; unclear D gene. This CDR3 has 13 residues. The germline V and J ends were trimmed by 6 bases and 11 bases, with 19 bases remaining between them. Germline CDR1 MNHEY, CDR2 SVGAGI. CDR3 amino acids: CASSPREALRAFF. The CDR3 nucleotides read TGTGCCAGCAGCCCCCGGGAGGCCTTGCGGGCTTTCTTT.

This clone was detected a few times. The V and J genes are TRBV5-1 and TRBJ1-6; TRBD1 is a possible D gene (6 bases). Trimming cost V 3 bases and J 9 bases, with 13 bases left between them. The germline CDR1 and CDR2 sequences are SGHRS and YFSETQ. The CDR3 is 14 amino acids. The CDR3 DNA reads TGCGCCAGCAGCTACGACAGGAGGAGTTCACCCCTCCACTTT. It specifies CASSYDRRSSPLHF. Combining the CDR3 with reference TRBV5-1 and TRBJ1-6 gives the whole variable domain KAGVTQTPRYLIKTRGQQVTLSCSPISGHRSVSWYQQTPGQGLQFLFEYFSETQRNKGNFPGRFSGRQFSNSRSEMNVSTLELGDSALYLCASSYDRRSSPLHFGNGTRLTVT.

J is TRBJ1-4 and V is TRBV28, with D uncertain. The CDR3 consists of 12 residues. The germline V gene encodes CDR1 MDHEN and CDR2 SYDVKM. V gave up 3 bases and J gave up 8 bases, with 7 bases separating them. CDR3 bases: TGTGCCAGCAGTTTCGACATAGAAAAACTGTTTTTT. This translates into CASSFDIEKLFF.

The J gene is TRBJ1-2, the V gene TRBV10-3; TRBD1 aligns across 8 bases. The CDR3 is 12 amino acids. Germline values: CDR1 ENHRY, CDR2 SYGVKD. The trim removed 10 bases at V and 0 bases at J, leaving 1 base unmatched. CDR3 loop: CATTGANYGYTF. CDR3 nucleotide sequence: TGTGCCACGACAGGGGCTAACTATGGCTACACCTTC.

This chain connects TRBV19 to TRBJ2-7, with a possible D match to TRBD2 (7 bases). Trimming left V 5 bases short and J 5 bases short, with 19 bases between. Germline assignment: CDR1 LNHDA and CDR2 SQIVND (reference sequence). The CDR3 runs 15 residues. Here the CDR3 reads CASSGRGAALDEQYF. CDR3 coding DNA: TGTGCCAGTAGTGGTCGGGGGGCCGCGTTGGACGAGCAGTACTTC.

The chain recombines TRBV6-5 with TRBJ1-2; D not resolved. Trimming shortened V by 2 bases and J by 7 bases, and 14 bases separated the two germline ends. CDR1 and CDR2 from the germline V gene are MNHEY and SVGAGI. The CDR3 runs 14 residues. CDR3 protein: CASSYGEGGFGYTF. In nucleotides, the CDR3 is TGTGCCAGCAGTTACGGGGAGGGAGGATTTGGCTACACCTTC.

CDR3 bases: TGTGCCAGCAGTCAAACCGGGACAGCACCATACGAGCAGTACTTC. Residues: CASSQTGTAPYEQYF. V is TRBV27 and J is TRBJ2-7, with TRBD1 matching over 7 bases. The CDR3 extends over 15 amino acids. Germline values: CDR1 MNHEY, CDR2 SMNVEV (reference sequence). The trim removed 5 bases at V and 4 bases at J, leaving 11 bases unmatched.